This T cell receptor (beta chain) was captured in a study of cytomegalovirus exposure and HLA in healthy donors. Broader study findings: A later analysis reportedly found fewer N-insertions in an Asian-associated ancestry cluster than the roughly 680-donor mean. Highest at DRB1 and lowest at HLA-C, TCR association rates differed among HLA loci in a later analysis.

The PCR ran on 60 Vbeta and 13 Jbeta primers. Some clones are missing from TCRdb's copy, which holds only in-frame ones; the method was immunoSEQ multiplex PCR. This table holds about 120,000 clones, 8% to 10% found once. This clone was found a few times. Its antigen is undetermined. The sequenced sample consisted of PBMCs. The TCR originated in a man aged 25-45 years in good health and CMV-seronegative.

The CDR3, as DNA: TGTGCCAGTAGGAAGGAGACAGGACCTAATGAAAAACTGTTTTTT. Translation: CASRKETGPNEKLFF. The chain joins TRBV19 to TRBJ1-4; a weak D match, TRBD1 (6 bases). Germline-derived CDR1 and CDR2 are LNHDA and SQIVND (reference sequence). V dropped 6 bases and J dropped 3 bases, with 14 bases sitting between them. CDR3 size: 15 residues.